A selection of T cell receptor beta chains follows, all from one sample in a study of long-term antiretroviral therapy in people with HIV. TCRdb's copy holds only in-frame clones and misses some; the assay was immunoSEQ multiplex PCR. The sample has approximately 21,000 clones, over 65% seen once. Here the sequenced sample was unsorted PBMCs, taken roughly 6.2 years after starting antiretroviral therapy. Every receptor here comes from a man aged 30 to 39 with HIV. Each CDR3 is given with its conserved first and last residue. Each record gives: J gene, V gene, D gene, clone size, CDR3 DNA, CDR3 protein. The D gene is left open where the match is weak. Clone size appears in some rows only: once, few, many, or a class for an expanded clone.

j_gene: TRBJ1-1; v_gene: TRBV7-9; d_gene: NA; abundance: NA; CDR3nt: TGTGCCAGCAGCTTAACGGGAGACGTGCAGACTTTCTTT; CDR3aa: CASSLTGDVQTFF
j_gene: TRBJ2-4; v_gene: TRBV6-1; d_gene: NA; abundance: NA; CDR3nt: TGTGCCAGCAGTGGACAGGTAGCCAAAAACATTCAGTACTTC; CDR3aa: CASSGQVAKNIQYF
j_gene: TRBJ1-5; v_gene: TRBV4-1; d_gene: NA; abundance: few; CDR3nt: TGCGCCAGCAGCCAAGTAGGAGACATCCTGAATCAGCCCCAGCATTTT; CDR3aa: CASSQVGDILNQPQHF
j_gene: TRBJ2-1; v_gene: TRBV28; d_gene: TRBD2; abundance: NA; CDR3nt: TGTGCCAGCAGTTCACGGGAGGGAGGTTACAATGAGCAGTTCTTC; CDR3aa: CASSSREGGYNEQFF
j_gene: TRBJ2-6; v_gene: TRBV9; d_gene: TRBD1; abundance: NA; CDR3nt: TGTGCCAGCAGCGAGCCCCGGGACAGGGGGATCTCCGGGGCCAACGTCCTGACTTTC; CDR3aa: CASSEPRDRGISGANVLTF
j_gene: TRBJ2-7; v_gene: TRBV4-2; d_gene: TRBD1; abundance: once; CDR3nt: TGTGCCAGCAGCTTACACCTACCGGGACAGTCTTACGAGCAGTACTTC; CDR3aa: CASSLHLPGQSYEQYF
j_gene: TRBJ2-7; v_gene: TRBV2; d_gene: TRBD1; abundance: NA; CDR3nt: TGTGCCAGCATCCCGGACAGGGAGTACGAGCAGTACTTC; CDR3aa: CASIPDREYEQYF
j_gene: TRBJ2-2; v_gene: TRBV6-5; d_gene: NA; abundance: once; CDR3nt: TGTGCCAGCAGTCTCGGGCGAACCGGGGAGCTGTTTTTT; CDR3aa: CASSLGRTGELFF
j_gene: TRBJ1-2; v_gene: TRBV19; d_gene: NA; abundance: once; CDR3nt: TGTGCCAGTAGGGTCAGGGAAGGTGGCTACACCTTC; CDR3aa: CASRVREGGYTF
j_gene: TRBJ1-2; v_gene: TRBV6-5; d_gene: NA; abundance: few; CDR3nt: TGTGCCAGCAGCCTGACCACGGAGGGAGGCTATGGCTACACCTTC; CDR3aa: CASSLTTEGGYGYTF
j_gene: TRBJ2-1; v_gene: TRBV5-1; d_gene: TRBD2; abundance: NA; CDR3nt: TGCGCCAGCAGCTCCGCCGTCGGCAGCGGGGTATTTAAGTTCTTC; CDR3aa: CASSSAVGSGVFKFF
j_gene: TRBJ2-1; v_gene: TRBV29-1; d_gene: TRBD2; abundance: NA; CDR3nt: TGCAGCGTTGAAGCGGGAGGTAGTGAGCAGTTCTTC; CDR3aa: CSVEAGGSEQFF
j_gene: TRBJ2-1; v_gene: TRBV7-9; d_gene: NA; abundance: NA; CDR3nt: TGTGCCAGCAGCTTACTAGACAGCGAGCAGTTCTTC; CDR3aa: CASSLLDSEQFF
j_gene: TRBJ2-3; v_gene: TRBV19; d_gene: NA; abundance: NA; CDR3nt: TGTGCCAGTACCCTCTCTGCGAGAAACACAGATACGCAGTATTTT; CDR3aa: CASTLSARNTDTQYF
j_gene: TRBJ2-5; v_gene: TRBV7-2; d_gene: TRBD1; abundance: NA; CDR3nt: TGTGCCAGCAGCTTAAGAACAGGGGATCTAATCCAAGAGACCCAGTACTTC; CDR3aa: CASSLRTGDLIQETQYF
j_gene: TRBJ2-7; v_gene: TRBV27; d_gene: NA; abundance: NA; CDR3nt: TGTGCCAGCAGTCCTCGAACAGGAGAGCAGTACTTC; CDR3aa: CASSPRTGEQYF
j_gene: TRBJ2-3; v_gene: TRBV9; d_gene: TRBD2; abundance: few; CDR3nt: TGTGCCAGCAGCCCCAGCGGGGGTGATACGCAGTATTTT; CDR3aa: CASSPSGGDTQYF
j_gene: TRBJ2-1; v_gene: TRBV28; d_gene: NA; abundance: NA; CDR3nt: TGTGCCAGCAGTTTATCTGTCCTAAACAATGAGCAGTTCTTC; CDR3aa: CASSLSVLNNEQFF
j_gene: TRBJ2-2; v_gene: TRBV28; d_gene: NA; abundance: NA; CDR3nt: TGTGCCAGCAGGGGGCGACAGAACACCGGGGAGCTGTTTTTT; CDR3aa: CASRGRQNTGELFF
j_gene: TRBJ2-1; v_gene: TRBV28; d_gene: NA; abundance: NA; CDR3nt: TGTGCCAGCAGCGCACGGGGGGCTCTATACAATGAGCAGTTCTTC; CDR3aa: CASSARGALYNEQFF
j_gene: TRBJ2-7; v_gene: TRBV7-3; d_gene: TRBD1; abundance: NA; CDR3nt: TGTGCCAGCGCGATGACAGGGGGCTCCTACGAGCAGTACTTC; CDR3aa: CASAMTGGSYEQYF
j_gene: TRBJ1-1; v_gene: TRBV18; d_gene: NA; abundance: NA; CDR3nt: TGTGCCAGCTCAGAGAGAACTAATATGAACACTGAAGCTTTCTTT; CDR3aa: CASSERTNMNTEAFF
j_gene: TRBJ2-2; v_gene: TRBV6-6; d_gene: NA; abundance: NA; CDR3nt: TGTGCCAGCAGTTTCCGACTCACCGGGGAGCTGTTTTTT; CDR3aa: CASSFRLTGELFF
j_gene: TRBJ2-5; v_gene: TRBV4-2; d_gene: TRBD2; abundance: NA; CDR3nt: TGTGCCAGCAGCCAAGGGGGGGGATCTCAAGAGACCCAGTACTTC; CDR3aa: CASSQGGGSQETQYF
j_gene: TRBJ1-4; v_gene: TRBV15; d_gene: TRBD1; abundance: NA; CDR3nt: TGTGCCACCAGCAGAGTACAGGGGAGGGGTGAAAAACTGTTTTTT; CDR3aa: CATSRVQGRGEKLFF
j_gene: TRBJ1-5; v_gene: TRBV6-1; d_gene: NA; abundance: NA; CDR3nt: TGTGCCAGCACCCCACGCCCGGCCAATCAGCCCCAGCATTTT; CDR3aa: CASTPRPANQPQHF
j_gene: TRBJ2-7; v_gene: TRBV4-2; d_gene: NA; abundance: NA; CDR3nt: TGTGCCAGCAGCTCACAGGGATCTCTCTACGAGCAGTACTTC; CDR3aa: CASSSQGSLYEQYF
j_gene: TRBJ1-6; v_gene: TRBV6-4; d_gene: NA; abundance: NA; CDR3nt: TGTGCCAGCAGTGACCGTCCGGATTATAATTCACCCCTCCACTTT; CDR3aa: CASSDRPDYNSPLHF
j_gene: TRBJ2-3; v_gene: TRBV7-9; d_gene: NA; abundance: NA; CDR3nt: TGTGCCAGCAGCTCCGGGACACACACAGATACGCAGTATTTT; CDR3aa: CASSSGTHTDTQYF
j_gene: TRBJ2-7; v_gene: TRBV10-3; d_gene: TRBD2; abundance: NA; CDR3nt: TGTGCCATCAGTGTGCGGGAGAGCTCCTACGAGCAGTACTTC; CDR3aa: CAISVRESSYEQYF
j_gene: TRBJ2-1; v_gene: TRBV5-4; d_gene: NA; abundance: NA; CDR3nt: TGTGCCAGCAGCTTGGGGGGCGGAGGGGGTTACAATGAGCAGTTCTTC; CDR3aa: CASSLGGGGGYNEQFF
j_gene: TRBJ2-6; v_gene: TRBV5-6; d_gene: NA; abundance: NA; CDR3nt: TGTGCCAGCAGCTTGGGACCGATGGGGAACCGGGCCAACGTCCTGACTTTC; CDR3aa: CASSLGPMGNRANVLTF
j_gene: TRBJ2-7; v_gene: TRBV18; d_gene: NA; abundance: NA; CDR3nt: TGTGCCAGCTCACCTCGACAGGAGAGGCTCGAGCAGTACTTC; CDR3aa: CASSPRQERLEQYF
j_gene: TRBJ2-5; v_gene: TRBV7-9; d_gene: TRBD1; abundance: NA; CDR3nt: TGTGCCAGCAGCTTCCCGGGACCGGGACAGTCGTGGAAGACCCAGTACTTC; CDR3aa: CASSFPGPGQSWKTQYF
j_gene: TRBJ2-7; v_gene: TRBV5-7; d_gene: NA; abundance: NA; CDR3nt: TGTGCCAGCAGCTCCTCCCTTAGATACGAGCAGTACTTC; CDR3aa: CASSSSLRYEQYF
j_gene: TRBJ2-7; v_gene: TRBV27; d_gene: NA; abundance: NA; CDR3nt: TGTGCCAGCAGTTTAAATTCTGTCGAGCAGTACTTC; CDR3aa: CASSLNSVEQYF
j_gene: TRBJ2-3; v_gene: TRBV9; d_gene: TRBD2; abundance: NA; CDR3nt: TGTGCCAGCAGCGTAGGGGATAGCGGGAATTTAGATACGCAGTATTTT; CDR3aa: CASSVGDSGNLDTQYF
j_gene: TRBJ1-2; v_gene: TRBV28; d_gene: TRBD1; abundance: NA; CDR3nt: TGTGCCAGCAGTACGATATCGGGACAGGACTATGGCTACACCTTC; CDR3aa: CASSTISGQDYGYTF
j_gene: TRBJ1-6; v_gene: TRBV10-1; d_gene: NA; abundance: once; CDR3nt: TGCGCCAGCAGCCTTTATAATTCACCCCTCCACTTT; CDR3aa: CASSLYNSPLHF
j_gene: TRBJ2-7; v_gene: TRBV11-2; d_gene: NA; abundance: NA; CDR3nt: TGTGCCAGCAGCTTACTCGGGAGTCAGCTCTACGAGCAGTACTTC; CDR3aa: CASSLLGSQLYEQYF
j_gene: TRBJ2-2; v_gene: TRBV15; d_gene: TRBD1; abundance: NA; CDR3nt: TGTGCCACCAGCGGACCTACAGGGGGGATGGCCGGGGAGCTGTTTTTT; CDR3aa: CATSGPTGGMAGELFF
j_gene: TRBJ2-7; v_gene: TRBV19; d_gene: TRBD1; abundance: NA; CDR3nt: TGTGCCTGCTCCGCTTGGGGACAGGGGTACGAGCAGTACTTC; CDR3aa: CACSAWGQGYEQYF